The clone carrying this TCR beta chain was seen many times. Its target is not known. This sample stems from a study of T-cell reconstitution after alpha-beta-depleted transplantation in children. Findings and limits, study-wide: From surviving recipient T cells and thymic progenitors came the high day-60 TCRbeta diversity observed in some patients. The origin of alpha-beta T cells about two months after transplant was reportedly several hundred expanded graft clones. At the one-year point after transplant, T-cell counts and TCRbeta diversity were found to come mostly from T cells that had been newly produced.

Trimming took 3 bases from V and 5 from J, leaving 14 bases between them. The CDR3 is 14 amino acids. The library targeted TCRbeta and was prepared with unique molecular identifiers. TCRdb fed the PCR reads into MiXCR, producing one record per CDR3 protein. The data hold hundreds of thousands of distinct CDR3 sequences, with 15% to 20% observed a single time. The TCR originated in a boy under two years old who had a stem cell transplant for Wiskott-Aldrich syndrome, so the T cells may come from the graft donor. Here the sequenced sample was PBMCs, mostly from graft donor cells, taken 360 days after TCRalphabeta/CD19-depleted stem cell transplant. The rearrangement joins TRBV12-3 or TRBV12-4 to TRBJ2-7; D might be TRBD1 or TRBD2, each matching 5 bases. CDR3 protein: CASSFGTRVDEQYF. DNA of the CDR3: TGTGCCAGCAGTTTCGGGACCCGGGTCGACGAGCAGTACTTC.